A selection of T cell receptor beta chains follows, all from one sample in a study of chronic HIV infection and antiretroviral therapy. From the 5' RACE reads, TCRdb called clonotypes with MiXCR, one entry per CDR3 protein. Of 39,000 or so distinct CDR3 sequences detected, roughly 7.6% appear once; the ten largest clones hold around 3%. Sequencing input: peripheral blood. These receptors were collected from an adult who had HIV and had not received antiretroviral therapy, or was an uninfected healthy control (not recorded which). Each CDR3 is given with its conserved first and last residue. The D gene is left open where the match is weak. The listing skips clone size in some rows; elsewhere it reads once, few, many or a size class.

CDR3aa: CASTLSDFPYEQYF
CDR3nt: TGTGCCAGCACCCTGAGTGACTTTCCCTACGAGCAGTACTTC
v_gene: TRBV28
abundance: NA
j_gene: TRBJ2-7
d_gene: NA

CDR3aa: CASSPQGPGAQYF
CDR3nt: TGTGCCAGCAGCCCCCAGGGTCCAGGGGCCCAGTACTTC
v_gene: TRBV28
abundance: many
j_gene: TRBJ2-5
d_gene: NA

CDR3aa: CSARDPSGLETQYF
CDR3nt: TGCAGTGCTAGAGATCCGAGCGGCTTAGAGACCCAGTACTTC
v_gene: TRBV20-1
abundance: NA
j_gene: TRBJ2-5
d_gene: NA

CDR3aa: CAIGSSGVTDTQYF
CDR3nt: TGTGCCATCGGGTCTAGCGGCGTCACAGATACGCAGTATTTT
v_gene: TRBV10-3
abundance: many
j_gene: TRBJ2-3
d_gene: TRBD2

CDR3aa: CASSVGGGTLYEQYF
CDR3nt: TGTGCCAGCAGCGTAGGTGGCGGGACCCTCTACGAGCAGTACTTC
v_gene: TRBV9
abundance: many
j_gene: TRBJ2-7
d_gene: NA

CDR3aa: CASTTGQGANSPLHF
CDR3nt: TGTGCCAGCACCACAGGACAGGGGGCGAATTCACCCCTCCACTTT
v_gene: TRBV2
abundance: many
j_gene: TRBJ1-6
d_gene: TRBD1

CDR3aa: CSVVFPDRGSEKLFF
CDR3nt: TGCAGCGTTGTGTTCCCCGACAGGGGTTCTGAAAAACTGTTTTTT
v_gene: TRBV29-1
abundance: few
j_gene: TRBJ1-4
d_gene: TRBD1

CDR3aa: CASRLQGELEQFF
CDR3nt: TGCGCCAGCCGGCTCCAGGGGGAACTTGAGCAGTTCTTC
v_gene: TRBV4-1
abundance: many
j_gene: TRBJ2-1
d_gene: TRBD1

CDR3aa: CASSLSLGGGTQPQHF
CDR3nt: TGTGCCAGCAGTTTATCGCTAGGGGGCGGTACTCAGCCCCAGCATTTT
v_gene: TRBV27
abundance: many
j_gene: TRBJ1-5
d_gene: TRBD1

CDR3aa: CASSLRGASYEQYF
CDR3nt: TGTGCCAGCAGTTTAAGGGGGGCATCCTACGAGCAGTACTTC
v_gene: TRBV27
abundance: many
j_gene: TRBJ2-7
d_gene: NA

CDR3aa: CSASGSSYEQYF
CDR3nt: TGCAGTGCTAGCGGGAGCTCCTACGAGCAGTACTTC
v_gene: TRBV20-1
abundance: few
j_gene: TRBJ2-7
d_gene: NA

CDR3aa: CASSLGGTGINEQFF
CDR3nt: TGTGCCAGCAGTTTAGGTGGGACAGGGATCAATGAGCAGTTCTTC
v_gene: TRBV28
abundance: few
j_gene: TRBJ2-1
d_gene: TRBD1

CDR3aa: CASSLAGGPTDTQYF
CDR3nt: TGTGCCAGCAGTCTAGCGGGAGGGCCCACAGATACGCAGTATTTT
v_gene: TRBV28
abundance: few
j_gene: TRBJ2-3
d_gene: TRBD2

CDR3aa: CASRAGQGMYEQYF
CDR3nt: TGTGCCAGCAGAGCGGGACAGGGGATGTACGAGCAGTACTTC
v_gene: TRBV12-3/TRBV12-4
abundance: NA
j_gene: TRBJ2-7
d_gene: TRBD1

CDR3aa: CSVEGGPSSGANVLTF
CDR3nt: TGCAGCGTTGAAGGGGGGCCCAGCTCTGGGGCCAACGTCCTGACTTTC
v_gene: TRBV29-1
abundance: NA
j_gene: TRBJ2-6
d_gene: NA

CDR3aa: CSATPGPGYEQYF
CDR3nt: TGCAGCGCAACACCGGGACCGGGCTACGAGCAGTACTTC
v_gene: TRBV29-1
abundance: many
j_gene: TRBJ2-7
d_gene: NA

CDR3aa: CATSRDPASSGNTIYF
CDR3nt: TGTGCCACCAGCAGAGATCCGGCGAGCTCTGGAAACACCATATATTTT
v_gene: TRBV15
abundance: few
j_gene: TRBJ1-3
d_gene: NA

CDR3aa: CSAVDGSNTGELFF
CDR3nt: TGCAGCGCAGTGGACGGATCGAACACCGGGGAGCTGTTTTTT
v_gene: TRBV29-1
abundance: NA
j_gene: TRBJ2-2
d_gene: NA

CDR3aa: CASSQDTRPGKLFF
CDR3nt: TGCGCCAGCAGCCAAGATACTAGACCAGGGAAACTGTTTTTT
v_gene: TRBV4-3
abundance: many
j_gene: TRBJ1-4
d_gene: NA

CDR3aa: CASSPSTTQYF
CDR3nt: TGTGCCAGCAGCCCCTCAACTACGCAGTATTTT
v_gene: TRBV9
abundance: many
j_gene: TRBJ2-3
d_gene: NA

CDR3aa: CASSRQTSGMGGTGELFF
CDR3nt: TGTGCCAGCAGCCGACAGACTAGCGGGATGGGCGGCACCGGGGAGCTGTTTTTT
v_gene: TRBV7-3
abundance: many
j_gene: TRBJ2-2
d_gene: TRBD2